A selection of T cell receptor beta chains follows, all from one sample in a study of blood T cell repertoires in COVID-19. Profiled with immunoSEQ multiplex PCR; TCRdb holds only in-frame clones, not every one. The repertoire holds around 370,000 clones, with around 87% as singletons. The sequencing input was peripheral blood. The receptor source for this set is a woman between 50 and 59 years old with COVID-19, enrolled during active disease. Both conserved end residues are part of each CDR3. The D gene is left open where the match is weak. Rows give clone size only sometimes, using once, few, many, or a class for an expanded clone.

cdr3_aa	cdr3_nt	d_call	j_call	clone_size	v_call
CASSLEGLAGINEQFF	TGTGCCAGCAGCTTAGAGGGACTAGCGGGAATCAATGAGCAGTTCTTC	TRBD2	TRBJ2-1	.	TRBV11-2
CATSDPGQATYEQYF	TGTGCCACCAGTGATCCGGGACAGGCGACCTACGAGCAGTACTTC	TRBD1	TRBJ2-7	.	TRBV24-1
CASSYSIRQEAFF	TGTGCCAGCAGTTACTCTATCCGACAGGAAGCTTTCTTT	.	TRBJ1-1	.	TRBV6-5
CASSLMGLLNTGELFF	TGCGCCAGCAGCTTGATGGGACTACTGAACACCGGGGAGCTGTTTTTT	TRBD2	TRBJ2-2	.	TRBV5-1
CASSPSASYDREFF	TGTGCCAGCAGCCCTAGCGCCTCATACGACCGGGAGTTCTTC	.	TRBJ2-1	once	TRBV3-1/TRBV3-2
CATSEPDRGPYNEQFF	TGTGCCACCAGTGAGCCGGACAGGGGACCCTACAATGAGCAGTTCTTC	TRBD1	TRBJ2-1	.	TRBV24-1
CASSLFASADTQYF	TGCGCCAGCAGCTTGTTCGCTAGCGCAGATACGCAGTATTTT	.	TRBJ2-3	few	TRBV5-1
CASSLGIGDYSNQPQHF	TGTGCCAGCAGCTTGGGAATCGGAGATTATAGCAATCAGCCCCAGCATTTT	.	TRBJ1-5	.	TRBV5-6
CAISARGQQPQHF	TGTGCCATCAGTGCTAGGGGGCAACAGCCCCAGCATTTT	TRBD1	TRBJ1-5	.	TRBV10-3
CASSSPSRLAGFPPDTQYF	TGTGCCAGCAGCTCGCCAAGCCGACTAGCGGGGTTCCCCCCAGATACGCAGTATTTT	.	TRBJ2-3	.	TRBV21-1
CASSVGVGQGEEKLFF	TGTGCCAGCAGCGTAGGGGTGGGGCAGGGTGAAGAAAAACTGTTTTTT	.	TRBJ1-4	few	TRBV9
CASSVQGGGSYEQYF	TGCGCCAGCAGCGTTCAAGGGGGCGGTTCCTACGAGCAGTACTTC	TRBD1	TRBJ2-7	.	TRBV5-1
CASSPRGRTGELFF	TGTGCCAGCAGCCCTCGGGGGAGGACCGGGGAGCTGTTTTTT	.	TRBJ2-2	.	TRBV7-3
CASSFDPGSALQSGNTIYF	TGTGCCAGCAGCTTCGACCCGGGATCCGCCCTACAATCTGGAAACACCATATATTTT	.	TRBJ1-3	.	TRBV9
CASSLNYRARLRDEQFF	TGTGCCAGCAGCCTTAATTACAGGGCAAGACTTAGGGATGAGCAGTTCTTC	.	TRBJ2-1	.	TRBV5-6
CASSPLPRFLSQGQETQYF	TGTGCCAGCTCACCGCTTCCTAGATTTCTCTCCCAGGGGCAAGAGACCCAGTACTTC	.	TRBJ2-5	.	TRBV18
CASSLEGGRERYGYTF	TGTGCCAGCAGCTTAGAAGGGGGCCGAGAAAGATATGGCTACACCTTC	TRBD1	TRBJ1-2	.	TRBV11-3
CASSISENTEAFF	TGTGCCAGTAGTATAAGCGAGAACACTGAAGCTTTCTTT	.	TRBJ1-1	.	TRBV19